A single T cell receptor (beta chain) is shown here with its context. The sample originates from a study of blood T cell repertoires in COVID-19. Overall study: COVID-19 samples collected from the United States, Italy and Spain covered acute and convalescent phases. T cells, B-cell-depleted T cells, or PBMCs supplied cDNA or gDNA.

Per the study methods: Reference gene primer amplification gave nucleated cell count estimates. The data were produced by immunoSEQ multiplex PCR, yet TCRdb's version contains in-frame clones alone and is incomplete. V, J and clone size are taken as reported in that table, and D and trimming were inferred from the DNA itself. The sample holds 250,000 to 350,000 clones; approximately 84% are singletons and the top ten take 2% to 2.5%. There are 16 residues in the CDR3. CDR1 and CDR2 from the germline V gene are LGHNA and YSLEER. The V segment lost 3 bases and the J segment 2 bases; nucleotides outside the gene matches: 7.

Material: peripheral blood. The J gene is TRBJ2-1, the V gene TRBV4-3; 7 bases are a match to TRBD1. This receptor was taken from a woman between 25 and 40 years old who had recovered from COVID-19. Written as DNA, the CDR3 is TGCGCCAGCAGCCATGCCGACAGGGTAACCTACAATGAGCAGTTCTTC. It yields the protein CASSHADRVTYNEQFF.